This T cell receptor (beta chain) emerged from a study of human T cells and chemical hapten exposure. Study-wide background: A patient group, mainly female, showed alopecia areata, totalis or universalis.

Using its own MiXCR run on the RACE reads, TCRdb lists one record per CDR3 protein. Seen here are under 65,000 distinct CDR3 sequences, 9.3% observed once, and the top ten hold 3.5% to 5.5%. Many counts were recorded for this clonotype. Germline CDR1 is DFQATT and CDR2 is SNEGSKA (reference sequence). CDR3 size: 11 residues. Trimming cost V 1 base and J 8 bases, with 6 bases left between them. Sample time point: patch test 1, 2 weeks after DPC sensitization. As for treatment: therapeutic diphenylcyclopropenone sensitization with weekly scalp DPC. Alopecia patients between 18 and 70 years old and suitable for DPC were used as donors.

The chain links TRBV20-1 to TRBJ2-4; no definite D call. This specimen was whole blood, taken in connection with sensitization to the hapten diphenylcyclopropenone (DPC). This TCR was sampled from a woman in her forties or fifties with alopecia areata. Some clones in this sample may be carry-over from other donors' samples. In DNA form, the CDR3 reads TGCAGTGCTAGAGGAGAGTACATTCAGTACTTC. Protein product: CSARGEYIQYF.